This T cell receptor beta chain was obtained from a study of blood T cells in healthy people across ages. This CDR3 region has 14 residues. The V gene end was trimmed by 8 bases and the J gene end by 6 bases; junction bases not matched to a gene: 7. Germline V CDR1 and CDR2: ENHRY, SYGVKD. Only a few counts were recorded for this clonotype. Combining a sample-barcoded 5' primer with a J-beta primer mix, a second PCR ran for about 6 to 12 cycles. MiXCR, run by TCRdb on the 5' RACE reads, gives a single entry per CDR3 protein. This table has around 1.5 million distinct CDR3 sequences, approximately 63% appearing once. Aged roughly 6 to 100, donors were systemically healthy Caucasians from Russia. Every participating donor contributed roughly 10 milliliters of peripheral blood through a draw.

Sequenced material: blood. The rearrangement uses TRBV10-3 and TRBJ2-3; 11 bases fit TRBD2. The TCR originated in a man in his late teens or twenties in good health. The CDR3 sequence: CAIGTSGAMDTQYF. The DNA for the CDR3 is TGTGCCATCGGGACTAGCGGAGCGATGGATACGCAGTATTTT.